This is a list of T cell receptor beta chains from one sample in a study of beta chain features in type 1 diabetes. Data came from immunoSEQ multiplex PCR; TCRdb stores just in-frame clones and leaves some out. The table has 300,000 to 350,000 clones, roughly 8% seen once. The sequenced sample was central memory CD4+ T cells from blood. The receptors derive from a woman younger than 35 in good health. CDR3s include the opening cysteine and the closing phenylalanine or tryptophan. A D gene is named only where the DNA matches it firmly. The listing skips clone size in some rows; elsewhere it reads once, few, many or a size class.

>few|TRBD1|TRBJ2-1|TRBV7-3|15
TGTGCCAGCAGCTTAAGAGGGACAGGGAACAATGAGCAGTTCTTC
CASSLRGTGNNEQFF
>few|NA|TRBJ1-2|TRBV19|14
TGTGCCAGTAAGATGGGGGATAGGCCCTATGGCTACACCTTC
CASKMGDRPYGYTF
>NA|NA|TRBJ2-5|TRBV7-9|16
TGTGCCAGCAGCTTAGATTGGGACCGGCCCCAAGGGGACCAGTACTTC
CASSLDWDRPQGDQYF
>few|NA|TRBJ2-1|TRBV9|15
TGTGCCAGCAGCTTAGACGGGGATGTCTACAATGAGCAGTTCTTC
CASSLDGDVYNEQFF
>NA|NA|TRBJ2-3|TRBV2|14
TGTGCCAGCACCGTGGACTATTTCGGGGGTACGCAGTATTTT
CASTVDYFGGTQYF
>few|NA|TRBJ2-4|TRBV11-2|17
TGTGCCAGCAGCTTAGTGGTTGGGCGCCCAGCCAAAAACATTCAGTACTTC
CASSLVVGRPAKNIQYF
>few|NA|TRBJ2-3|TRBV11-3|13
TGTGCCAGCAGCTTGATGGCGACAGATACGCAGTATTTT
CASSLMATDTQYF
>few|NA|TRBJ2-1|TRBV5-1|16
TGCGCCAGCAGCTCACTTCAGGGGAGCTCCTACAATGAGCAGTTCTTC
CASSSLQGSSYNEQFF
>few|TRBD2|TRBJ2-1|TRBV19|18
TGTGCCAGTAGTATACGGGGGCAGGGACTAGCGGGATACAATGAGCAGTTCTTC
CASSIRGQGLAGYNEQFF
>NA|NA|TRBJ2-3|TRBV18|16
TGTGCCAGCTCACCACCGGAGGCCAGGGTCACAGATACGCAGTATTTT
CASSPPEARVTDTQYF
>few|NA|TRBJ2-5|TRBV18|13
TGTGCCAGCTCACCATGGGGACGAGAGACCCAGTACTTC
CASSPWGRETQYF
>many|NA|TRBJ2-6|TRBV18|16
TGTGCCAGCTCACCACGCCAAAACTCTGGGGCCAACGTCCTGACTTTC
CASSPRQNSGANVLTF
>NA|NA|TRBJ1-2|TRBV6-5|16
TGTGCCAGCAGTTCTGGCGGAGGGGCGCGGTTTGGTGGCTACACCTTC
CASSSGGGARFGGYTF
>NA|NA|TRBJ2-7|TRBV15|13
TGTGCCACCAGCAGAGATCCGGGGGACGAGCAGTACTTC
CATSRDPGDEQYF
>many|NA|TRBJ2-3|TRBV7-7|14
TGTGCTAGCAGCTTAGCGCCGCAGTCAGATACGCAGTATTTT
CASSLAPQSDTQYF
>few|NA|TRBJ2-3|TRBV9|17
TGTGCCAGCCTACTTACTACCTTGGAGAGGGGACCCGATACGCAGTATTTT
CASLLTTLERGPDTQYF
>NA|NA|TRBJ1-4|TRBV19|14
TGTGCCAGTATGGGGTCCAGGGCTGCGGAAAAACTGTTTTTT
CASMGSRAAEKLFF
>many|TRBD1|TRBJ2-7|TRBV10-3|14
TGTGCCATCAGTCCTGGGACAGGGGATAACGAGCAGTACTTC
CAISPGTGDNEQYF
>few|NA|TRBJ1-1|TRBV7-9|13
TGTGCCAGCAGCTTAGTAGAGGCGACTGAGGCTTTCTTT
CASSLVEATEAFF
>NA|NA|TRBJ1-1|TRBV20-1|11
TGCAGTGCTAGACAGGTCACTGAAGCTTTCTTT
CSARQVTEAFF
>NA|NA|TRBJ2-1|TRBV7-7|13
TGTGCTAGCAGCTTACAGGGTTGGGATGAGCAGTTCTTC
CASSLQGWDEQFF
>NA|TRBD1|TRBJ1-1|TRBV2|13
TGTGCCAGCAGGGAGGGGACAGGTCGAGGGGCTTTCTTT
CASREGTGRGAFF
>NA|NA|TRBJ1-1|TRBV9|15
TGTGCCAGCAGCGTAGGGCACAGCTCGAACACTGAAGCTTTCTTT
CASSVGHSSNTEAFF
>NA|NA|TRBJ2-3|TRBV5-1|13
TGCGCCAGCAGCTTGGAGGGGACAGATACGCAGTATTTT
CASSLEGTDTQYF
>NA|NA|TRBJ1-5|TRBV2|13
TGTGCCAGCAGCTCGGGGAGCAATCAGCCCCAGCATTTT
CASSSGSNQPQHF
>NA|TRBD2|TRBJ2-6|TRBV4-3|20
TGCGCCAGCAGCCAAGCTAGCGGGAGGGCCTCGGGAGCTGGGGCCAACGTCCTGACTTTC
CASSQASGRASGAGANVLTF
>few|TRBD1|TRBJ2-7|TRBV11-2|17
TGTGCCAGCAGCTTCGTTAGACCGGGACAGCCTTCCTACGAGCAGTACTTC
CASSFVRPGQPSYEQYF
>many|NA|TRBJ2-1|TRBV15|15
TGTGCCACCAGCAGAGATTTGGCTAGCCCCAATGAGCAGTTCTTC
CATSRDLASPNEQFF
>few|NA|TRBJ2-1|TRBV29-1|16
TGCAGCGCACCGGGTAGACAGTCGAGCTCCTACAATGAGCAGTTCTTC
CSAPGRQSSSYNEQFF
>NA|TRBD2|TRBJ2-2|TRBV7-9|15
TGTGCCAGCAGCCTCGCGGGACTAGCGGGCGGGGAGCTGTTTTTT
CASSLAGLAGGELFF
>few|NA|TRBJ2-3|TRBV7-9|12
TGTGCCAGCAGCTTCCCCACAGATACGCAGTATTTT
CASSFPTDTQYF
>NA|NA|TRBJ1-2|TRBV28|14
TGTGCCAGCAAAAATCACGGGAATCTCTATGGCTACACCTTC
CASKNHGNLYGYTF
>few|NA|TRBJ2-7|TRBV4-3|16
TGCGCCAGCAGCCAAGATTCCAACAGGGCAGGATACGAGCAGTACTTC
CASSQDSNRAGYEQYF
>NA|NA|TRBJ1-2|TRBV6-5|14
TGTGCCAGCGGGCAGTCACCCCCTAACTATGGCTACACCTTC
CASGQSPPNYGYTF
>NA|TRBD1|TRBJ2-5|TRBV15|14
TGTGCCACCAGCATTTACAGGGGCCAAGAGACCCAGTACTTC
CATSIYRGQETQYF
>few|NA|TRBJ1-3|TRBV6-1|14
TGTGCCAGCGTCGCCCGGGACTCTGGAAACACCATATATTTT
CASVARDSGNTIYF
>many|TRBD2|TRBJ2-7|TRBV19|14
TGTGCCAGTAGTGCGGGACTAGCGCGAGGCGAGCAGTACTTC
CASSAGLARGEQYF
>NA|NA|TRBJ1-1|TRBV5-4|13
TGTGCCAGCAGCCATCGCATGAACACTGAAGCTTTCTTT
CASSHRMNTEAFF
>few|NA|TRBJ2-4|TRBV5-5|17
TGTGCCAGCAGCTCTCAGACTGAGGCGATAGCCAAAAACATTCAGTACTTC
CASSSQTEAIAKNIQYF
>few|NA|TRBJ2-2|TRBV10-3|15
TGTGCCGTTACCTCCGGGATCAGCTCTACCGGGGAGCTGTTTTTT
CAVTSGISSTGELFF
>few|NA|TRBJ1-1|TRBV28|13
TGTGCCAGCAGTCTACAGGGCCGTTCTGAAGCTTTCTTT
CASSLQGRSEAFF
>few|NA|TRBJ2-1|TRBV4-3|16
TGCGCCAGCAGCCAAGATTTAGAGTGGCCTTACAATGAGCAGTTCTTC
CASSQDLEWPYNEQFF
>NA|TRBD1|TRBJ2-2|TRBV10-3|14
TGTGCCATCAGTGATCCCAGGGGGTCCGGGGAGCTGTTTTTT
CAISDPRGSGELFF
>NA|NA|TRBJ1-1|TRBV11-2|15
TGTGCCAGCAGCTTAAGTTTTGGGACTCTATCTGAAGCTTTCTTT
CASSLSFGTLSEAFF
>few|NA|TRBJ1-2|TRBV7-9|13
TGTGCCAGCAGCCGACAGGACTCCTATGGCTACACCTTC
CASSRQDSYGYTF
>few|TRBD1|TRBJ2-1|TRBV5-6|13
TGTGCCAGCAGCTTGGGGACAGGGTCTGAGCAGTTCTTC
CASSLGTGSEQFF
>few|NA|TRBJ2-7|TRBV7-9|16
TGTGCCAGCAGCTTCCTGATGGTCGGGGCCCTCTACGAGCAGTACTTC
CASSFLMVGALYEQYF
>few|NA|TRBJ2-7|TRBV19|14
TGTGCCAGTAGTATCAAAGGGGCGGCCTACGAGCAGTACTTC
CASSIKGAAYEQYF
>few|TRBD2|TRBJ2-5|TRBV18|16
TGTGCCAGCTCACCTCAGACTAGCGGGCTAAAAGAGACCCAGTACTTC
CASSPQTSGLKETQYF
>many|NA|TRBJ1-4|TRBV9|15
TGTGCCAGCAGCGTAGGAGACGGGATAAATGAAAAACTGTTTTTT
CASSVGDGINEKLFF
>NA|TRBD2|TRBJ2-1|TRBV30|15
TGTGCCTGGAGTGTTCTAGCGGGAGCTAGGAATGAGCAGTTCTTC
CAWSVLAGARNEQFF
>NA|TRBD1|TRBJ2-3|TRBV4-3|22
TGCGCCAGCAGCCAACAGCCCTATGCCCCGGCAAACCTCCCCGGACGAACAGGGGCGCAGTATTTT
CASSQQPYAPANLPGRTGAQYF
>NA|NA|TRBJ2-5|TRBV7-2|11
TGTGCCAGCAGCGAAGGTGAGACCCAGTACTTC
CASSEGETQYF
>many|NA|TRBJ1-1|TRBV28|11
TGTGCCAGCGGGCAGAATCCTGAAGCTTTCTTT
CASGQNPEAFF
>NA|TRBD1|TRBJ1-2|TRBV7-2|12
TGTGCCAGCAGCTGGGGACAGTATGGCTACACCTTC
CASSWGQYGYTF
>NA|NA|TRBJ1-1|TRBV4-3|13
TGCGCCAGCAGCCAAGATAGGGACACTGAAGCTTTCTTT
CASSQDRDTEAFF
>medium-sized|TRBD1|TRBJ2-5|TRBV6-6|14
TGTGCCAGCAGTCTACAGGGGGCGGGGGAGACCCAGTACTTC
CASSLQGAGETQYF
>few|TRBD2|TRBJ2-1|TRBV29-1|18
TGCAGCGTTGAATATCCTAGCCCAAGGACTAGCGGGTACAATGAGCAGTTCTTC
CSVEYPSPRTSGYNEQFF
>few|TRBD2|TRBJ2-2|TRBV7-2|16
TGTGCCAGCAGCTCCCCCCGGGGGGGAGGCACCGGGGAGCTGTTTTTT
CASSSPRGGGTGELFF